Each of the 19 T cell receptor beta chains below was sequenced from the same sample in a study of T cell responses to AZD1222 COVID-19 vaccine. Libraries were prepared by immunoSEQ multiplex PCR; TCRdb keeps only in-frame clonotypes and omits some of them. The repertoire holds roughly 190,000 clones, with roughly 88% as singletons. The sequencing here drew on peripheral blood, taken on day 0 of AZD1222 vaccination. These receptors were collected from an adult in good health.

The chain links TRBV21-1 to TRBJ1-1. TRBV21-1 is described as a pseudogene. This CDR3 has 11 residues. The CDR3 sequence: CASLPNTEAFF. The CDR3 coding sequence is TGTGCCAGCCTTCCTAACACTGAAGCTTTCTTT.

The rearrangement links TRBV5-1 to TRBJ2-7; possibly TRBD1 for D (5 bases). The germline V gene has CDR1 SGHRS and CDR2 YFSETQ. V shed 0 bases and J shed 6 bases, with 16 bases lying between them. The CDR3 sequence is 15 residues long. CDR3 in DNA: TGCGCCAGCAGCTTGGGGGGATTGACAGACGCCGAGCAGTACTTC. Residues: CASSLGGLTDAEQYF.

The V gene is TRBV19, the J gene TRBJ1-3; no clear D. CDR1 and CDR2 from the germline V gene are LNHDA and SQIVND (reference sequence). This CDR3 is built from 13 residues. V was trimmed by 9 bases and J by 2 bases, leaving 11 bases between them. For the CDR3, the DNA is TGTGCCAGCCAAGTTGGAACTGGAAACACCATATATTTT. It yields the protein CASQVGTGNTIYF.

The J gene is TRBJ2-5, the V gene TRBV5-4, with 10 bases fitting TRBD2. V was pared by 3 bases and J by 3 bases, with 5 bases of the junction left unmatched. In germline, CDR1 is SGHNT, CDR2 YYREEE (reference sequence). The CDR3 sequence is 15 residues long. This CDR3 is CASSSTGLAEETQYF. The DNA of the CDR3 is TGTGCCAGCAGCTCGACCGGACTAGCGGAAGAGACCCAGTACTTC.

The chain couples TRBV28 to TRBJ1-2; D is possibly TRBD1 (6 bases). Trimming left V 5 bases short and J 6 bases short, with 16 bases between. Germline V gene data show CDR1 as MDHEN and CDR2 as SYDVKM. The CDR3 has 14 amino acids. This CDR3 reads CASSPPTGADGYTF. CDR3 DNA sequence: TGTGCCAGCAGTCCTCCCACGGGGGCGGATGGCTACACCTTC.

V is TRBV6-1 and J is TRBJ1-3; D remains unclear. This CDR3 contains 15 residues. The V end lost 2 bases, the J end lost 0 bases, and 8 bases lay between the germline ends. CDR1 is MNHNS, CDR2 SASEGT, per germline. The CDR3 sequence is CASSELGNSGNTIYF. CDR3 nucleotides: TGTGCCAGCAGTGAACTGGGAAACTCTGGAAACACCATATATTTT.

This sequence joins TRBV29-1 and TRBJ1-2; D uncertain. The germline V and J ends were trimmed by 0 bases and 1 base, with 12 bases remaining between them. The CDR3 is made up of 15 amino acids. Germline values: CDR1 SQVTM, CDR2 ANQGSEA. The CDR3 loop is CSVEERGGINYGYTF. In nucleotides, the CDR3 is TGCAGCGTTGAAGAACGGGGAGGAATTAACTATGGCTACACCTTC.

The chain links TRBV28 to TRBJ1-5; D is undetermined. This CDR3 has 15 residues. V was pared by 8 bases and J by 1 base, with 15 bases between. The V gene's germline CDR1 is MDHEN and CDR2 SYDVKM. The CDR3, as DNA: TGTGCCAGCCGCCTCTCAGACCCAAGCAATCAGCCCCAGCATTTT. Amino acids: CASRLSDPSNQPQHF.

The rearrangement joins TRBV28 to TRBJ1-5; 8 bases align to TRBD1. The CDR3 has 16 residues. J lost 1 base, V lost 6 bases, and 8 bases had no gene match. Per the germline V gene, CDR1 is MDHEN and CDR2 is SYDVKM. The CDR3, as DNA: TGTGCCAGCAGGCGGACAGGGTATCGGAGCAATCAGCCCCAGCATTTT. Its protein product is CASRRTGYRSNQPQHF.

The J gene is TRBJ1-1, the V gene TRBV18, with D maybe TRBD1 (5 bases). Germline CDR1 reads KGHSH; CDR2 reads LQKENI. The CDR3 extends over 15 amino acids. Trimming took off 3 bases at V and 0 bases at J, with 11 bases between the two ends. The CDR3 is CASSPSGKLNTEAFF. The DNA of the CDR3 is TGTGCCAGCTCACCGTCAGGGAAGTTGAACACTGAAGCTTTCTTT.

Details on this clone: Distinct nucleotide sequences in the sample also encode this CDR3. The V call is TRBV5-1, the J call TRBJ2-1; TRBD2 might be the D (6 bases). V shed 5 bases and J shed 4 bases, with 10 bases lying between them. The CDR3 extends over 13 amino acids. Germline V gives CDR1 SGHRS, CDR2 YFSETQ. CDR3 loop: CASSSGVYNEQFF. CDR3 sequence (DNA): TGCGCCAGCAGTTCGGGGGTGTACAATGAGCAGTTCTTC.

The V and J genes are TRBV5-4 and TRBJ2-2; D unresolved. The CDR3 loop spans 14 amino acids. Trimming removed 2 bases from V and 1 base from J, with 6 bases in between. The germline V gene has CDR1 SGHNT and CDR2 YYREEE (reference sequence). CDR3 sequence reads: CASSFGVNTGELFF. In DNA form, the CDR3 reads TGTGCCAGCAGCTTTGGGGTGAACACCGGGGAGCTGTTTTTT.

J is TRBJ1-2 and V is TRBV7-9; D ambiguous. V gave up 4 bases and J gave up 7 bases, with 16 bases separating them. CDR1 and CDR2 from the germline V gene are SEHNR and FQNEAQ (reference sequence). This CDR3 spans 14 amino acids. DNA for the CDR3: TGTGCCAGCAGCTCCGGGAGTTGGTTAGGTGGCTACACCTTC. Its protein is CASSSGSWLGGYTF.

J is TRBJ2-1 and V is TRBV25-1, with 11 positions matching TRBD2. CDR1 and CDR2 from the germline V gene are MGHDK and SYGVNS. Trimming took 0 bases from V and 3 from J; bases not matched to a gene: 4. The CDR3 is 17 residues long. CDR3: CASSEYRGLAGYNEQFF. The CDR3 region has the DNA TGTGCCAGCAGTGAATATCGCGGACTAGCGGGCTACAATGAGCAGTTCTTC.

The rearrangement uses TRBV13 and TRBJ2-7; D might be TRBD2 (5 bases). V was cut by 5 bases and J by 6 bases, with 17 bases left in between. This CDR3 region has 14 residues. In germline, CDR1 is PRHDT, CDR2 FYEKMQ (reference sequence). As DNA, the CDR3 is TGTGCCAGCAGCCCCGGAGGACGGGTATCCGAGCAGTACTTC. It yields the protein CASSPGGRVSEQYF.

CDR3 in amino acids: CASSILGTRGTGELFF. Here the CDR3 DNA reads TGTGCCAGTAGTATATTGGGGACTAGGGGCACCGGGGAGCTGTTTTTT. The rearrangement links TRBV19 to TRBJ2-2; 8 nucleotides agree with TRBD2. The CDR3 has 16 amino acids. The germline V gene has CDR1 LNHDA and CDR2 SQIVND (reference sequence). V shed 2 bases, J shed 4 bases, and the junction held 6 bases outside the gene matches. The complete variable domain, with remaining parts taken from reference TRBV19 and TRBJ2-2, reads DGGITQSPKYLFRKEGQNVTLSCEQNLNHDAMYWYRQDPGQGLRLIYYSQIVNDFQKGDIAEGYSVSREKKESFPLTVTSAQKNPTAFYLCASSILGTRGTGELFFGEGSRLTVL.

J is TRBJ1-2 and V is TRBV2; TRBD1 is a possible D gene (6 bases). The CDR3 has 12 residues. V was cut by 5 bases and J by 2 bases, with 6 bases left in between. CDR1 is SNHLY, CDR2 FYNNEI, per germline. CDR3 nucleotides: TGTGCCAGCAGTCAGGGGAACTATGGCTACACCTTC. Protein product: CASSQGNYGYTF. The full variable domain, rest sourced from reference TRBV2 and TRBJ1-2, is EPEVTQTPSHQVTQMGQEVILRCVPISNHLYFYWYRQILGQKVEFLVSFYNNEISEKSEIFDDQFSVERPDGSNFTLKIRSTKLEDSAMYFCASSQGNYGYTFGSGTRLTVV.

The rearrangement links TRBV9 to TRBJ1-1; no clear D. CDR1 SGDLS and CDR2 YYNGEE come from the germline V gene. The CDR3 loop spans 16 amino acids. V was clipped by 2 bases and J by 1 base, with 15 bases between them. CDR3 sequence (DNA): TGTGCCAGCAGCGTCCGAGGAGGGAAGGGGAACACTGAAGCTTTCTTT. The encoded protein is CASSVRGGKGNTEAFF.

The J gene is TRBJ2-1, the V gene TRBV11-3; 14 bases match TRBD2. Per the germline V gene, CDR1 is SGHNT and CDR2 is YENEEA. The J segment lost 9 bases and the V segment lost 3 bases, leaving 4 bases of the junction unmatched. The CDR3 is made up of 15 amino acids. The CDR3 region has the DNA TGTGCCAGCAGCTTGTGGACTAGCGGGAGGTCTGAGCAGTTCTTC. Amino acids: CASSLWTSGRSEQFF. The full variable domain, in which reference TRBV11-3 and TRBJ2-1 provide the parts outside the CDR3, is EAGVVQSPRYKIIEKKQPVAFWCNPISGHNTLYWYLQNLGQGPELLIRYENEEAVDDSQLPKDRFSAERLKGVDSTLKIQPAELGDSAVYLCASSLWTSGRSEQFFGPGTRLTVL.